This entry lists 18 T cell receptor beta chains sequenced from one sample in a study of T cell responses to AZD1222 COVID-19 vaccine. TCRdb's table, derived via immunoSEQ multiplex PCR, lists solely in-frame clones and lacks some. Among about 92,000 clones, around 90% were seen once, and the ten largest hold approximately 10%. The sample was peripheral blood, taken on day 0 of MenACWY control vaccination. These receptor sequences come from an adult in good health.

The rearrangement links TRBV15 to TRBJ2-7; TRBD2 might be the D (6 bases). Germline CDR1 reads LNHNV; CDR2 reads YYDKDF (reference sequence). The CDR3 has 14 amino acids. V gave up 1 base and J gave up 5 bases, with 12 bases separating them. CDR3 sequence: CATSRARGANEQYF. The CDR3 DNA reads TGTGCCACCAGCAGAGCGCGGGGTGCCAACGAGCAGTACTTC.

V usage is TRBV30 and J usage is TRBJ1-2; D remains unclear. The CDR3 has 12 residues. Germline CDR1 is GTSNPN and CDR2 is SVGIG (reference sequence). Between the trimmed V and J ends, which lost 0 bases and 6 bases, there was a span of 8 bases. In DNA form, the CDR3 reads TGTGCCTGGAGTGTACGACGAGATGGCTACACCTTC. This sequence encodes CAWSVRRDGYTF.

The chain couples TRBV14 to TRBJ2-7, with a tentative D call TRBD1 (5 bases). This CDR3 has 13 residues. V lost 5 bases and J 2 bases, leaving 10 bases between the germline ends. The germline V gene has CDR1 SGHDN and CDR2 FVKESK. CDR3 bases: TGTGCCAGCAGCAGGCAGGGAACCTACGAGCAGTACTTC. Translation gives CASSRQGTYEQYF.

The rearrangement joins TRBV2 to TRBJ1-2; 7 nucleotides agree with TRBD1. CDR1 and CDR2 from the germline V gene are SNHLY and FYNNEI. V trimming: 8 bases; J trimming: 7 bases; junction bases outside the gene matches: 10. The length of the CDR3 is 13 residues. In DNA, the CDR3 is TGTGCCAGCCAGGTCGACAGGGAGGGTGGCTACACCTTC. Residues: CASQVDREGGYTF.

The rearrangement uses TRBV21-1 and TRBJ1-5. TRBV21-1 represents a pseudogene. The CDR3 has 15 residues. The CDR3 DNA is TGTGCCAGCAGCAAAGCGAGGAGGAGCAATCAGCCCCAGCATTTT. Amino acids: CASSKARRSNQPQHF.

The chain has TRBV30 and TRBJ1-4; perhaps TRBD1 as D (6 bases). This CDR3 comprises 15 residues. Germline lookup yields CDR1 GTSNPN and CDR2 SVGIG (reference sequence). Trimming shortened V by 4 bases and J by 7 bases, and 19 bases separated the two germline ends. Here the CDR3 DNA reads TGTGCCTGGAACGGACAGACCTTTTTAGGTGAAAAACTGTTTTTT. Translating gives CAWNGQTFLGEKLFF.

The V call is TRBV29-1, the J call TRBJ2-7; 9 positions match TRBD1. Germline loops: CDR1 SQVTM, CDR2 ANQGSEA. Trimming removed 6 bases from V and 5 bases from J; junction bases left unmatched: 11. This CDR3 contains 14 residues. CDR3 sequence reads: CSVSSGTGINEQYF. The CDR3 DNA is TGCAGCGTGTCCTCCGGGACAGGGATCAACGAGCAGTACTTC.

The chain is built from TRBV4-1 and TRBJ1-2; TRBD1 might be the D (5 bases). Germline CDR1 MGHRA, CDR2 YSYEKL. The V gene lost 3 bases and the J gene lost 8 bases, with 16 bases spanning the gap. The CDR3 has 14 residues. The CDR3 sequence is CASSQKGGAKGYTF. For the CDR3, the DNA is TGCGCCAGCAGCCAGAAGGGAGGGGCGAAAGGCTACACCTTC.

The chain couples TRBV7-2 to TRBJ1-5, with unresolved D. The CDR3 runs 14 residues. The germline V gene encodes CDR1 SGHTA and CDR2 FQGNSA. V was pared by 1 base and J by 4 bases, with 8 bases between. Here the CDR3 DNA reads TGTGCCAGCAGCTTAGTTCCCAATAATCAGCCCCAGCATTTT. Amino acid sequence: CASSLVPNNQPQHF.

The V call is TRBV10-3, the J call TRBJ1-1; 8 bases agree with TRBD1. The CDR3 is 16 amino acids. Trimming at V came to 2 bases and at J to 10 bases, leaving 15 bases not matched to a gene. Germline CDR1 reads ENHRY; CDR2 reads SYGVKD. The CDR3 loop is CAISEPILGQGGVAFF. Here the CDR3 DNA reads TGTGCCATCAGTGAGCCTATACTAGGACAGGGTGGTGTAGCTTTCTTT.

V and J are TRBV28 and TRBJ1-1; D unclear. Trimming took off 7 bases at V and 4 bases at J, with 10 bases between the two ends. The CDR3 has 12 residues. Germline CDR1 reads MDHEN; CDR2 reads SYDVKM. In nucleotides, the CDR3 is TGTGCCAGCAACTACCGGGGCACTGAAGCTTTCTTT. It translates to CASNYRGTEAFF.

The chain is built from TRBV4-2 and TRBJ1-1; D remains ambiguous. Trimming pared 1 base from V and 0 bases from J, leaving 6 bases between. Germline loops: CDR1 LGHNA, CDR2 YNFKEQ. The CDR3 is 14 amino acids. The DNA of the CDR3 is TGTGCCAGCAGCCAAGGGCCCATGAACACTGAAGCTTTCTTT. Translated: CASSQGPMNTEAFF.

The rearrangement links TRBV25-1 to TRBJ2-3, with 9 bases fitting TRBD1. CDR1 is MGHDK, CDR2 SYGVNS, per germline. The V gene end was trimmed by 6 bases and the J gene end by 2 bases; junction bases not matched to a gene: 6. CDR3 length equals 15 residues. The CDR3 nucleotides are TGTGCCAGCAGGGGGTGGACAGGGGACACAGATACGCAGTATTTT. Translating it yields CASRGWTGDTDTQYF.

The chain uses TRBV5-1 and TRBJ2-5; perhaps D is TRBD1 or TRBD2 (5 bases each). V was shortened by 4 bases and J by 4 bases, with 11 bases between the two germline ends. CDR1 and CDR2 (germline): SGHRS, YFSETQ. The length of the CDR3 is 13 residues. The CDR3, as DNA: TGCGCCAGCAGCCCCGGGGCCAGAGAGACCCAGTACTTC. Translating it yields CASSPGARETQYF.

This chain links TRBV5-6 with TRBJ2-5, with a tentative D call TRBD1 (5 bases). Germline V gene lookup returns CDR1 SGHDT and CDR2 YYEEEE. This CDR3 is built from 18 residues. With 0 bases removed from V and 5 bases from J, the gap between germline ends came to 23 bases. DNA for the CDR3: TGTGCCAGCAGCTTGGTGTCTAAAGGGGCAGGGTGGGATGAGACCCAGTACTTC. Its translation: CASSLVSKGAGWDETQYF.

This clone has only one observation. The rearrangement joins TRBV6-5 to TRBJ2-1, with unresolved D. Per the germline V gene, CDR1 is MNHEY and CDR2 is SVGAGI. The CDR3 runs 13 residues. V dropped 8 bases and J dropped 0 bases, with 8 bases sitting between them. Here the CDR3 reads CASAMSSYNEQFF. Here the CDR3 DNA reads TGTGCCAGCGCGATGAGCTCCTACAATGAGCAGTTCTTC.

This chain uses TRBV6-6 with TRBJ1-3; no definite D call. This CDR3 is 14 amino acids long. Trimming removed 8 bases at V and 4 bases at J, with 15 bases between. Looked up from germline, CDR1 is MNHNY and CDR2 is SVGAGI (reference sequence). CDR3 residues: CASCPRVLGNTIYF. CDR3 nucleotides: TGTGCCAGCTGTCCGCGAGTATTAGGAAACACCATATATTTT.

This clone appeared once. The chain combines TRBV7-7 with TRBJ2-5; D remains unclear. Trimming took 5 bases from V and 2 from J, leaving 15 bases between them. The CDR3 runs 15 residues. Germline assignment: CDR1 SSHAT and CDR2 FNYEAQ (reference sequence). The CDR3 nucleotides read TGTGCCAGCAGCCGTAGGTTTGGAATTCAAGAGACCCAGTACTTC. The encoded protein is CASSRRFGIQETQYF.